This entry features one T cell receptor beta chain sequence. Its specific antigen is unknown. No clone much larger than this one lies a single base away; base qualities are absent. What the time point label conveys for this sample: baseline pretreatment blood. The treatment or condition label, as the study defines it: 15 Gy SBRT to primary tumor, nephrectomy 4 weeks later. To follow tumor-enriched clonotypes, peripheral blood was collected serially from radiation-treated patients at baseline and again at 2 weeks and 4 weeks after SBRT. Every patient's renal cell carcinoma showed clear cell pathology. The QIAamp DNA Blood Mini Kit (Qiagen) was used to prepare genomic DNA for TCR sequencing. Samples were included in the analyses only if all quality control checks were passed. Between the V and J ends, shortened by 6 bases and 2 bases respectively, the junction contains 10 bases. CDR1 and CDR2 were assigned from the germline V gene as MNHNS and SASEGT. Its CDR3 holds 13 amino acids, cysteine through phenylalanine. The kept DNA is CDR3 alone, 39 bases in frame from the first base.

The immunoSEQ kit was used, according to the manufacturer's recommendations, to generate TCR beta libraries from genomic DNA. To prepare the libraries, a first multiplex PCR with proprietary primers was run, followed by a second PCR that added unique barcodes, and a bead cleanup was done after each round. A kit-provided positive control reaction and a negative control reaction were included in every sample batch. The final libraries underwent checking on an Agilent 4200 TapeStation D1000 ScreenTape, volumetric pooling, and quantification by qPCR. Sequencing was performed on an Illumina NextSeq500 with a MidOutput 150-cycle cartridge, and 156 Read1 and 15 Index1 cycles were run with kit custom primers. The pooled library was loaded at about 0.98 pM, with a 20% PhiX control spiked in. The original methods were these. The vendor-processed data were analyzed in R, and a clonotype was defined as all T cells that share the same CDR3 nucleotide sequence. In the clone abundance analyses, frequencies in each sample were normalized to that sample's 10,000 most abundant clones. Before analysis, public T cell clones were removed, and these numbered fewer than six per sample on average. Tumor-enriched and baseline blood-enriched clonotypes were defined by at least a 32-fold difference in abundance between compartments. A beta-binomial differential abundance model was applied to find clonotypes that expanded or contracted between blood time points. The Baroni-Urbani and Buser coefficient was used to measure tumor-blood repertoire similarity, and groups were compared with two-tailed Wilcoxon tests in R. Imported from immuneACCESS, the table was reduced by TCRdb to in-frame sequences with V and J called. These copies leave out some clones; in studies compared against another copy, an unresolved V gene accounts for under half, and the cause of the remainder is not known. The V and J calls and clone size are taken from that table; D and trimming were inferred from the DNA. Across this sample there are 100,000 to 150,000 clones, with 80% to 85% seen only once. The ten largest clonotypes hold 3% of the sample.

The sample belongs to a study of radiation and T cells in renal cell carcinoma (dated by TCRdb to between 2020 and 2021). Turning to the overall study: The samples were obtained from a clinical trial, where primary renal cell carcinomas were treated with 15 Gy stereotactic body radiation therapy and then removed by nephrectomy 4 weeks afterward. In total, 50 to 55 samples underwent TCR beta sequencing: about 25 tumors plus 27 peripheral blood samples. A total of roughly 4 million unique CDR3 nucleotide sequences, encoding 2.5 million to 3 million unique CDR3 amino acid sequences, were found across all 50 or so samples. Overall study results and their limits: Effects of radiation dose or scheduling on the TCR repertoire could not be addressed with the single-armed trial design. Changes in the blood repertoire were not tracked past 4 weeks after treatment. Because no pretreatment tumor biopsies were available, whether clonotypes were present in the tumor at baseline could not be determined. Top tumor clonotypes rose in blood from baseline to 2 weeks post-radiation, then contracted by 4 weeks, suggesting transient expansion of tumor-resident clones.

The source was blood, collected from a patient whose treatment included radiotherapy and nephrectomy. The rearranged chain carries TRBV6-1 and TRBJ1-2; the D segment cannot be called with confidence. The sequence came from a woman aged 55 to 70 with renal cell carcinoma. The CDR3 reads CASSSGRNYGYTF. The sequence in DNA is TGTGCCAGCAGCAGCGGGAGGAACTATGGCTACACCTTC.